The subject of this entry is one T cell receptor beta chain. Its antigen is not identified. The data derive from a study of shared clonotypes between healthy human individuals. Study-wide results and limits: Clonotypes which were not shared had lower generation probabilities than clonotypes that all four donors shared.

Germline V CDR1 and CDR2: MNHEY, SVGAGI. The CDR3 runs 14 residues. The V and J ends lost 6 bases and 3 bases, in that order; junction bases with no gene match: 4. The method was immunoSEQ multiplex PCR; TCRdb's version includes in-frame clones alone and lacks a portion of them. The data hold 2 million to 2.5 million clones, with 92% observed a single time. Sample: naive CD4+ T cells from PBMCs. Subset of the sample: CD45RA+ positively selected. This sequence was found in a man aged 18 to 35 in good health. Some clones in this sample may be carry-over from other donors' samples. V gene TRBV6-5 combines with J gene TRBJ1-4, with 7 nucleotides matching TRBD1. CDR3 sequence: CASSYDRANEKLFF. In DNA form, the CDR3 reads TGTGCCAGCAGCTATGACAGGGCTAATGAAAAACTGTTTTTT.